A single sample gave rise to the 27 T cell receptor beta chains below, sequenced in a study of OX40 agonist ivuxolimab in advanced cancers. Clones were read by immunoSEQ multiplex PCR, and TCRdb kept only the in-frame ones, dropping some. There are roughly 62,000 clones in the sample; around 85% occur only once, and more than 0.8% lies in the top ten. The source material was CD4+ or CD8+ T cells sorted from blood, sampled in a trial of the OX40 agonist ivuxolimab. These receptors were taken from an adult with an advanced solid tumor such as melanoma, head and neck, liver or kidney cancer.

In its sample, this clone was seen once. V and J are TRBV19 and TRBJ2-7; 7 bases map to TRBD1. CDR3 size: 17 residues. Germline lookup yields CDR1 LNHDA and CDR2 SQIVND (reference sequence). V was clipped by 6 bases and J by 0 bases; unmatched bases: 14. The CDR3 region is CASRPSFGQASSYEQYF. The CDR3 region has the DNA TGTGCCAGTAGGCCATCATTCGGACAGGCGTCCTCCTACGAGCAGTACTTC.

Written as DNA, the CDR3 is TGTGCCAGCAGCCAAGAATCGGCAGGGTGGGAGGAGCTGTTTTTT. Amino acid sequence: CASSQESAGWEELFF. The V and J genes are TRBV4-2 and TRBJ2-2, with D perhaps matching TRBD1 (5 bases). V was clipped by 0 bases and J by 10 bases, with 15 bases between them. Per germline, CDR1 LGHNA and CDR2 YNFKEQ. CDR3 length: 15 amino acids.

This clone was recorded only once. The chain has TRBV7-2 and TRBJ2-2; D is possibly TRBD1 (5 bases). Germline V gene sequence: CDR1 SGHTA, CDR2 FQGNSA. The CDR3 covers 15 residues. Trimming removed 6 bases at V and 2 bases at J, with 13 bases between. CDR3 sequence: CASSQGGVNTGELFF. The CDR3, as DNA: TGTGCCAGCAGTCAGGGTGGGGTTAACACCGGGGAGCTGTTTTTT.

The V gene is TRBV19, the J gene TRBJ2-3, with unresolved D. CDR1 is LNHDA and CDR2 is SQIVND in the germline V gene (reference sequence). CDR3 length equals 11 residues. Trimming removed 5 bases from V and 6 bases from J, with 6 bases in between. As DNA, the CDR3 is TGTGCCAGTAGTGGGCGGGATACGCAGTATTTT. This sequence encodes CASSGRDTQYF.

The chain couples TRBV11-2 to TRBJ1-1, with 9 bases lining up with TRBD1. Per germline, CDR1 SGHAT and CDR2 FQNNGV. Trimming removed 6 bases from V and 1 base from J; junction bases left unmatched: 0. CDR3 length: 13 residues. The CDR3 DNA reads TGTGCCAGCAGGGACAGGGGGAACACTGAAGCTTTCTTT. Its translation: CASRDRGNTEAFF.

The V call is TRBV10-3, the J call TRBJ2-3; TRBD2 agrees at 12 bases. This CDR3 has 16 amino acids. J was trimmed by 1 base and V by 3 bases; bases with no gene match: 2. Germline V gene sequence: CDR1 ENHRY, CDR2 SYGVKD. The CDR3 reads CAISELAGGGTDTQYF. The CDR3 nucleotides read TGTGCCATCAGTGAACTAGCGGGAGGTGGCACAGATACGCAGTATTTT.

This chain joins TRBV19 and TRBJ2-1; D remains unclear. The germline V gene has CDR1 LNHDA and CDR2 SQIVND (reference sequence). The length of the CDR3 is 16 residues. Trimming took off 7 bases at V and 1 base at J, with 17 bases between the two ends. The CDR3 DNA sequence: TGTGCCAGTAACAGCAGACGAGACACTTCCTACAATGAGCAGTTCTTC. It is translated as CASNSRRDTSYNEQFF.

This sequence joins TRBV19 and TRBJ1-3, with unresolved D. CDR3 length: 13 amino acids. Germline assignment: CDR1 LNHDA and CDR2 SQIVND (reference sequence). V was trimmed by 5 bases and J by 5 bases, leaving 10 bases between them. CDR3 coding DNA: TGTGCCAGTAGTGATTGGAAAAGAAACACCATATATTTT. Its translation is CASSDWKRNTIYF.

The chain uses TRBV4-1 and TRBJ2-1; the match to TRBD2 covers 12 bases. V shed 2 bases and J 10 bases; nucleotides not matched to a gene: 9. The CDR3 contains 16 residues. Per the germline V gene, CDR1 is MGHRA and CDR2 is YSYEKL. CDR3 sequence reads: CASSQTSSGGALEQFF. The CDR3 coding sequence is TGCGCCAGCAGCCAAACTTCTAGCGGGGGGGCTTTAGAGCAGTTCTTC.

CDR3 region: CASSLKGGATGELFF. CDR3 in DNA: TGTGCCAGCAGCCTCAAAGGGGGGGCGACCGGGGAGCTGTTTTTT. J is TRBJ2-2 and V is TRBV5-4, with a tentative D call TRBD2 (7 bases). The length of the CDR3 is 15 residues. V shed 4 bases and J shed 5 bases, with 15 bases lying between them. Germline CDR1 reads SGHNT; CDR2 reads YYREEE (reference sequence). Full variable domain (rest looked up from reference TRBV5-4 and TRBJ2-2): ETGVTQSPTHLIKTRGQQVTLRCSSQSGHNTVSWYQQALGQGPQFIFQYYREEENGRGNFPPRFSGLQFPNYSSELNVNALELDDSALYLCASSLKGGATGELFFGEGSRLTVL.

The chain joins TRBV7-3 to TRBJ2-1; D remains unclear. Germline lookup yields CDR1 SGHTA and CDR2 FQGTGA. The germline V and J ends were trimmed by 2 bases and 1 base, with 18 bases remaining between them. This CDR3 has 18 amino acids. CDR3 sequence: CASSLGVRAQKSYNEQFF. The CDR3 region has the DNA TGTGCCAGCAGCTTAGGGGTCCGGGCCCAAAAGTCCTACAATGAGCAGTTCTTC. Drawing the rest from reference TRBV7-3 and TRBJ2-1, the complete variable domain is GAGVSQTPSNKVTEKGKYVELRCDPISGHTALYWYRQSLGQGPEFLIYFQGTGAADDSGLPNDRFFAVRPEGSVSTLKIQRTERGDSAVYLCASSLGVRAQKSYNEQFFGPGTRLTVL.

V gene TRBV30 combines with J gene TRBJ2-3, with D maybe TRBD2 (6 bases). Trimming pared 4 bases from V and 6 bases from J, leaving 17 bases between. The CDR3 has 14 residues. Germline V lookup: CDR1 GTSNPN, CDR2 SVGIG (reference sequence). As DNA, the CDR3 is TGTGCCTGGACCCGGGACTCTTACGGGGATACGCAGTATTTT. As protein: CAWTRDSYGDTQYF.

The CDR3 here is CASSVRADTEAFF. In DNA, the CDR3 is TGTGCCAGCAGCGTGAGGGCTGACACTGAAGCTTTCTTT. This chain connects TRBV9 to TRBJ1-1; D ambiguous. CDR1 and CDR2 from the germline V gene are SGDLS and YYNGEE. The V and J ends lost 2 bases and 3 bases respectively, with 8 bases between them. The CDR3 is 13 residues long.

J is TRBJ1-4 and V is TRBV6-1; D is possibly TRBD1 (5 bases). Germline V lookup: CDR1 MNHNS, CDR2 SASEGT. This CDR3 is 15 amino acids long. V lost 1 base to trimming and J lost 10 bases, with 16 bases between them. Here the CDR3 DNA reads TGTGCCAGCAGTGAAGGACAGTCCGGCGGTGGAAAACTGTTTTTT. Protein product: CASSEGQSGGGKLFF.

This chain joins TRBV6-5 and TRBJ2-7, with 8 nucleotides matching TRBD1. Germline assignment: CDR1 MNHEY and CDR2 SVGAGI. Trimming at V came to 5 bases and at J to 3 bases, leaving 9 bases not matched to a gene. The CDR3 sequence is 15 residues long. The CDR3 reads CASSGSGTGRYEQYF. CDR3 sequence (DNA): TGTGCCAGCAGTGGATCCGGGACAGGACGCTACGAGCAGTACTTC.

The chain uses TRBV7-2 and TRBJ1-1; the match to TRBD1 covers 7 bases. CDR3 length equals 15 residues. J was trimmed by 0 bases and V by 8 bases; bases with no gene match: 9. Germline V gene lookup returns CDR1 SGHTA and CDR2 FQGNSA. The CDR3 reads CASCHGDRVNTEAFF. CDR3 bases: TGTGCCAGCTGTCATGGAGACAGGGTGAACACTGAAGCTTTCTTT.

This clone was observed a handful of times. The chain links TRBV6-1 to TRBJ2-7; TRBD1 agrees at 8 bases. Germline trimming cut 4 bases from V and 3 bases from J; bases unmatched to any gene: 8. The CDR3 consists of 15 residues. CDR1 MNHNS and CDR2 SASEGT come from the germline V gene. The CDR3: CASSGSGTGRYEQYF. Here the CDR3 DNA reads TGTGCCAGCAGTGGATCCGGGACAGGACGCTACGAGCAGTACTTC.

This chain joins TRBV5-1 and TRBJ1-2; 9 bases line up with TRBD1. The germline V gene encodes CDR1 SGHRS and CDR2 YFSETQ. Trimming removed 5 bases from V and 3 bases from J; junction bases left unmatched: 8. The CDR3 sequence is 15 residues long. CDR3 sequence: CASRKTGGADYGYTF. In DNA, the CDR3 is TGCGCCAGCAGGAAAACAGGGGGCGCGGACTATGGCTACACCTTC.

V and J are TRBV5-8 and TRBJ1-5, with D unclear. This CDR3 is 13 amino acids long. Germline values: CDR1 SGHTS, CDR2 YDEGEE. CDR3 loop: CAEGLYLGQPQHF. CDR3 DNA: TGTGCAGAGGGCCTCTATCTTGGTCAGCCCCAGCATTTT.

The chain has TRBV15 and TRBJ2-4, with TRBD1 matching 8 bases. CDR1 is LNHNV and CDR2 is YYDKDF in the germline V gene (reference sequence). The CDR3 has 14 amino acids. V was clipped by 8 bases and J by 3 bases; unmatched bases: 6. The CDR3, as DNA: TGTGCCACCCCGGACAGGGATAGCAAAAACATTCAGTACTTC. Translation gives CATPDRDSKNIQYF.

The chain employs TRBV4-1 and TRBJ2-7, with D perhaps matching TRBD1 or TRBD2 (6 bases each). This CDR3 is 16 amino acids long. V gave up 1 base and J gave up 13 bases, with 26 bases separating them. Per germline, CDR1 MGHRA and CDR2 YSYEKL. CDR3 protein: CASSQVPMGGRVTVYF. In DNA form, the CDR3 reads TGCGCCAGCAGCCAAGTCCCGATGGGGGGCCGGGTGACGGTATACTTC.

The chain joins TRBV7-9 to TRBJ1-6, with 8 positions matching TRBD1. The CDR3 spans 14 residues. J gave up 11 bases and V 5 bases, and 8 bases lay outside the gene matches. Germline CDR1 SEHNR, CDR2 FQNEAQ (reference sequence). The CDR3 here is CASSQDRDAPPLHF. DNA of the CDR3: TGTGCCAGCAGCCAGGACAGGGACGCCCCACCCCTCCACTTT.

This clone has just one count. The chain has TRBV6-5 and TRBJ2-7; D might be TRBD1 or TRBD2, each matching 6 bases. The V end was cut by 4 bases, the J end by 4 bases, with 20 bases between. CDR1 and CDR2 (germline): MNHEY, SVGAGI. This CDR3 region has 16 residues. CDR3 DNA sequence: TGTGCCAGCAGTTCCCACGGGGGCAGGGGCGGGTACGAGCAGTACTTC. It codes for CASSSHGGRGGYEQYF.

V is TRBV5-5 and J is TRBJ2-4; no clear D gene. CDR1 and CDR2 (germline): SGHKS, YYEKEE (reference sequence). V lost 0 bases and J 6 bases, leaving 19 bases between the germline ends. The CDR3 runs 17 residues. CDR3 residues: CASSLGRAPSSANIQYF. The CDR3 coding sequence is TGTGCCAGCAGCTTGGGCCGGGCCCCGAGCTCGGCAAACATTCAGTACTTC.

This chain connects TRBV7-8 to TRBJ1-4; D may be TRBD1 (6 bases). V was clipped by 5 bases and J by 7 bases, with 14 bases between them. CDR1 SGHVS and CDR2 FQNEAQ come from the germline V gene. The CDR3 spans 14 residues. This chain's CDR3 is CASSAGGLGEKLFF. DNA for the CDR3: TGTGCCAGCAGCGCCGGGGGCTTGGGTGAAAAACTGTTTTTT.

This chain links TRBV10-3 with TRBJ1-6; D unresolved. V lost 11 bases and J lost 0, with 8 bases in between. There are 13 residues in the CDR3. Per germline, CDR1 ENHRY and CDR2 SYGVKD. Written as DNA, the CDR3 is TGTGCCGCGAGGAGCTCCTATAATTCACCCCTCCACTTT. Translating it yields CAARSSYNSPLHF.

A few counts support this clone. The chain recombines TRBV9 with TRBJ2-7; 11 nucleotides match TRBD2. Germline trimming cut 4 bases from V and 5 bases from J; bases unmatched to any gene: 11. Looked up from germline, CDR1 is SGDLS and CDR2 is YYNGEE. The CDR3 is made up of 16 amino acids. The CDR3 bases are TGTGCCAGCAGCCCAAGACTAGCGGGAACAACCCACGAGCAGTACTTC. Encoded protein: CASSPRLAGTTHEQYF.